A selection of T cell receptor beta chains follows, all from one sample in a study of response to subunit inactivated influenza vaccine. TCRdb independently ran MiXCR on the RT-PCR reads; one entry per CDR3 protein. The table lists hundreds of thousands of distinct CDR3 sequences, about 11% of them singletons. Another study also made use of these data, one on T cells expressing NK-cell markers.

Sequences were derived from PBMCs from blood, sampled on the day of vaccination. The receptors originated from a man between 50 and 59 years old who received an inactivated influenza vaccine. Each CDR3 is given with its conserved first and last residue. A D gene is named only where the DNA matches it firmly. The size entry is marked missing in some rows and otherwise reads once, few, many or a size class.

- | TRBD2 | TRBJ2-1 | TRBV20-1 | CSVKRGGSYNEQFF | TGCAGCGTTAAGCGGGGTGGGTCCTACAATGAGCAGTTCTTC
many | - | TRBJ2-3 | TRBV4-3 | CASSLRGNTQYF | TGCGCCAGCAGCCTAAGGGGGAATACGCAGTATTTT
many | TRBD1 | TRBJ1-1 | TRBV12-3/TRBV12-4 | CASSHRTGEAFF | TGTGCCAGCAGCCACAGGACAGGGGAAGCTTTCTTT
many | TRBD2 | TRBJ2-1 | TRBV5-1 | CASSLTSGSYNEQFF | TGTGCCAGCAGCTTAACTAGCGGCTCCTACAATGAGCAGTTCTTC
few | - | TRBJ2-7 | TRBV19 | CASSDIVWGSYEQYF | TGTGCCAGTAGTGACATCGTGTGGGGATCCTACGAGCAGTACTTC
many | TRBD1 | TRBJ2-7 | TRBV7-6 | CASSSRDRNEQYF | TGTGCCAGCAGCTCCCGGGACAGGAACGAGCAGTACTTC
- | - | TRBJ1-2 | TRBV5-1 | CASTPQGSNYGYTF | TGCGCCAGCACCCCCCAGGGATCTAACTATGGCTACACCTTC
few | TRBD2 | TRBJ2-3 | TRBV20-1 | CSATPFIAGGPDTQYF | TGCAGTGCTACCCCTTTTATAGCGGGAGGGCCAGATACGCAGTATTTT
few | - | TRBJ2-7 | TRBV3-1 | CASSQDPARSSYEQYF | TGTGCCAGCAGCCAAGATCCGGCGAGGAGCTCCTACGAGCAGTACTTC
many | TRBD1 | TRBJ2-2 | TRBV5-6 | CASSNRDRGPRTGELFF | TGTGCCAGCAGCAACCGGGACAGGGGCCCGAGGACCGGGGAGCTGTTTTTT
- | - | TRBJ2-3 | TRBV21-1 | CASSEGAPRVPDKSTDTQYF | TGTGCCAGCAGCGAAGGGGCGCCGAGGGTACCCGATAAAAGCACAGATACGCAGTATTTT
- | - | TRBJ2-3 | TRBV27 | CASSLRVLTNTDTQYF | TGTGCCAGCAGTTTACGGGTCTTGACCAATACAGATACGCAGTATTTT
many | - | TRBJ1-4 | TRBV12-3/TRBV12-4 | CASSFWGEGTNEKLFF | TGTGCCAGCAGTTTTTGGGGCGAAGGAACTAATGAAAAACTGTTTTTT
- | TRBD1 | TRBJ2-7 | TRBV6-1 | CPQKGRDRGSYEQYF | TGTCCGCAGAAGGGTAGGGACAGGGGCTCCTACGAGCAGTACTTC
few | TRBD1 | TRBJ2-4 | TRBV12-3/TRBV12-4 | CASSFGPGTAAKNIQYF | TGTGCCAGCAGTTTCGGCCCCGGGACAGCTGCCAAAAACATTCAGTACTTC
few | - | TRBJ2-2 | TRBV5-5 | CASSLGGYATGELFF | TGTGCCAGCAGCTTAGGGGGGTATGCGACCGGGGAGCTGTTTTTT
few | - | TRBJ2-2 | TRBV10-3 | CAISATHLRWESTGELFF | TGTGCCATCAGTGCCACCCACCTTAGATGGGAGTCAACCGGGGAGCTGTTTTTT
- | - | TRBJ1-2 | TRBV29-1 | CSVEGYLGVGYTF | TGCAGCGTTGAGGGTTACTTGGGGGTCGGCTACACCTTC
few | - | TRBJ2-3 | TRBV20-1 | CSARDYDPGTQYF | TGCAGTGCTAGAGATTACGATCCCGGTACGCAGTATTTT
few | - | TRBJ2-1 | TRBV28 | CASTKSFGYNEQFF | TGTGCCAGCACAAAGTCGTTTGGCTACAATGAGCAGTTCTTC
many | - | TRBJ2-4 | TRBV28 | CASSPPGLRGNIQYF | TGTGCCAGCAGTCCCCCAGGACTTCGGGGAAACATTCAGTACTTC
- | - | TRBJ2-7 | TRBV10-3 | CAITRGPSYEQYF | TGTGCCATCACCCGCGGTCCTTCCTACGAGCAGTACTTC
- | TRBD1 | TRBJ1-1 | TRBV30 | CAWSRGDRVTNTEAFF | TGTGCCTGGAGTAGGGGGGACAGGGTTACGAACACTGAAGCTTTCTTT
many | - | TRBJ2-1 | TRBV12-3/TRBV12-4 | CASSPSRSYNEQFF | TGTGCCAGCAGCCCCTCACGCTCCTACAATGAGCAGTTCTTC
- | TRBD1 | TRBJ1-1 | TRBV5-1 | CASSSRPGTGLNTEAFF | TGCGCCAGCAGCTCCCGTCCCGGGACAGGTTTGAACACTGAAGCTTTCTTT
- | - | TRBJ2-7 | TRBV9 | CASSVAPGVGEQYF | TGTGCCAGCAGCGTAGCTCCAGGGGTAGGCGAGCAGTACTTC
few | TRBD1 | TRBJ2-1 | TRBV6-1 | CASKPLGTAYNEQFF | TGTGCCAGCAAACCCCTCGGGACAGCTTACAATGAGCAGTTCTTC
few | - | TRBJ2-1 | TRBV6-5 | CASSYTPRVGLSEQFF | TGTGCCAGCAGTTACACGCCTCGGGTTGGTTTGAGTGAGCAGTTCTTC
many | - | TRBJ2-1 | TRBV20-1 | CSGIPYSVPGNEQFF | TGCAGTGGAATACCCTATAGCGTCCCGGGCAATGAGCAGTTCTTC
few | TRBD1 | TRBJ1-5 | TRBV28 | CASRPPGTEASQPQHF | TGTGCCAGCAGGCCTCCCGGGACAGAGGCGTCTCAGCCCCAGCATTTT
many | - | TRBJ2-6 | TRBV27 | CASSVTGIIGANVLTF | TGTGCCAGCAGCGTGACAGGAATTATAGGGGCCAACGTCCTGACTTTC
few | TRBD1 | TRBJ2-7 | TRBV20-1 | CSARVDRVAYEQYF | TGCAGTGCTAGAGTGGACAGGGTTGCCTACGAGCAGTACTTC
few | TRBD2 | TRBJ2-5 | TRBV5-1 | CASRNSGWTQETQYF | TGCGCCAGCAGAAATAGCGGGTGGACCCAAGAGACCCAGTACTTC
few | - | TRBJ2-2 | TRBV28 | CASSSPRQGLNTGELFF | TGTGCCAGCAGTTCCCCCCGACAGGGACTAAACACCGGGGAGCTGTTTTTT
few | TRBD1 | TRBJ2-7 | TRBV3-1 | CASSQDRPSSYEQYF | TGTGCCAGCAGCCAGGACAGGCCAAGTTCCTACGAGCAGTACTTC
few | - | TRBJ1-6 | TRBV5-1 | CASSLKAAGSSYNSPLHF | TGCGCCAGCAGCTTGAAGGCCGCGGGAAGCTCCTATAATTCACCCCTCCACTTT
many | - | TRBJ2-1 | TRBV18 | CASSPRGLYNEQFF | TGTGCCAGCTCACCGAGGGGACTTTACAATGAGCAGTTCTTC
few | TRBD2 | TRBJ2-1 | TRBV19 | CASSRLAGVGADEQFF | TGTGCCAGTAGCCGACTAGCGGGAGTAGGAGCGGATGAGCAGTTCTTC
- | TRBD1 | TRBJ2-6 | TRBV15 | CATSRAQGADGANVLTF | TGTGCCACCAGCAGAGCCCAGGGGGCGGATGGGGCCAACGTCCTGACTTTC
- | TRBD1 | TRBJ2-7 | TRBV27 | CASSPQTGGYEQYF | TGTGCCAGCAGTCCCCAGACAGGGGGCTACGAGCAGTACTTC
- | TRBD1 | TRBJ2-3 | TRBV29-1 | CSVGRGVGTGWADTQYF | TGCAGCGTTGGACGGGGCGTGGGGACAGGTTGGGCAGATACGCAGTATTTT
many | TRBD2 | TRBJ2-1 | TRBV6-2/TRBV6-3 | CASFMTSGRANEQFF | TGTGCCAGCTTCATGACTAGCGGGAGGGCGAATGAGCAGTTCTTC
- | - | TRBJ1-1 | TRBV5-1 | CASSGEVGNTEAFF | TGCGCCAGCAGCGGAGAAGTGGGAAACACTGAAGCTTTCTTT
many | - | TRBJ1-6 | TRBV9 | CASSGGTYNSPLHF | TGTGCCAGCAGCGGGGGAACCTATAATTCACCCCTCCACTTT
- | - | TRBJ1-2 | TRBV5-1 | CASSLGSGGDGYTF | TGCGCCAGCAGCTTGGGGTCCGGGGGCGATGGCTACACCTTC
many | TRBD2 | TRBJ2-5 | TRBV20-1 | CSARDPLLAGQETQYF | TGCAGTGCTAGAGATCCTTTACTAGCGGGCCAAGAGACCCAGTACTTC
- | - | TRBJ2-6 | TRBV7-9 | CASSLDVSSGANVLTF | TGTGCCAGCAGCTTGGACGTAAGCTCTGGGGCTAACGTCCTGACTTTC